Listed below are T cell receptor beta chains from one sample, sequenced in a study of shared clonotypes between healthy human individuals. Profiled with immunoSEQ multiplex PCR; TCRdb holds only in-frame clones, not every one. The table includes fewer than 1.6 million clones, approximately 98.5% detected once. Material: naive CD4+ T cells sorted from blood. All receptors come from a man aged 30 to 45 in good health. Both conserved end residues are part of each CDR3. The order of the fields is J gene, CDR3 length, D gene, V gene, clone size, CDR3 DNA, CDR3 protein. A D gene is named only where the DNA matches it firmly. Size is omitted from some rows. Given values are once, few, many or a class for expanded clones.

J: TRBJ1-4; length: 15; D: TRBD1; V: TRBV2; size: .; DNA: TGTGCCAGCAGCCGAGCGAGGACAGGGAACGAAAAACTGTTTTTT; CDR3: CASSRARTGNEKLFF
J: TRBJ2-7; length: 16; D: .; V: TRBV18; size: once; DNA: TGTGCCAGCTCACATACGGGAGTCGGCAGCAACTACGAGCAGTACTTC; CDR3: CASSHTGVGSNYEQYF
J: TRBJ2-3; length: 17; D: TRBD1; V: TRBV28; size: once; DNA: TGTGCCAGCAGTGGTCTTTGGGACAGGGTTAGCACAGATACGCAGTATTTT; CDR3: CASSGLWDRVSTDTQYF
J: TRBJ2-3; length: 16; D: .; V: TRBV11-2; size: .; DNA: TGTGCCAGCAGCTTTAATGGGGTGAAAAGCACAGATACGCAGTATTTT; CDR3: CASSFNGVKSTDTQYF
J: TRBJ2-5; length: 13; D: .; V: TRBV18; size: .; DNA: TGTGCCAGCTCACCCGGGTGGCAAGAGACCCAGTACTTC; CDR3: CASSPGWQETQYF
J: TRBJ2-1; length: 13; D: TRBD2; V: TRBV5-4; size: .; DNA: TGTGCCAGCAGCGGGACTAGAAACAATGAGCAGTTCTTC; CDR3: CASSGTRNNEQFF
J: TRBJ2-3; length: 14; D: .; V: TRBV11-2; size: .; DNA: TGTGCCGCGACCGGAAGGGAGTACGCAGATACGCAGTATTTT; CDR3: CAATGREYADTQYF
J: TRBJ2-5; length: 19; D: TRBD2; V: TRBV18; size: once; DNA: TGTGCCAGCTCACAGCTGGGTAGCGGGAGTGGGCTTGGCCAAGAGACCCAGTACTTC; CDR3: CASSQLGSGSGLGQETQYF
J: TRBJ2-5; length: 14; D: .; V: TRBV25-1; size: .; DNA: TGTGCCAGCAGTGACAGGGGAAGGGTGGAGACCCAGTACTTC; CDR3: CASSDRGRVETQYF
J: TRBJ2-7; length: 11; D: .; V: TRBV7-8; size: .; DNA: TGTGCCAGCAGCTTAGCCGACGAGCAGTACTTC; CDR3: CASSLADEQYF
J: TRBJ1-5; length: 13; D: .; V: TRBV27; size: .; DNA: TGTGCCAGCAGTTTGGGCCCCAATCAGCCCCAGCATTTT; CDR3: CASSLGPNQPQHF
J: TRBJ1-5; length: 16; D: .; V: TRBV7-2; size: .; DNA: TGTGCCAGCAGCCTTGACAGGAGCTATAGCAATCAGCCCCAGCATTTT; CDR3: CASSLDRSYSNQPQHF
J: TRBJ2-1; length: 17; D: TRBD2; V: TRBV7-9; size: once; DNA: TGTGCCAGCAGCCTCATCGCCTGGCGGGAGTTCCACAATGAGCAGTTCTTC; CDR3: CASSLIAWREFHNEQFF
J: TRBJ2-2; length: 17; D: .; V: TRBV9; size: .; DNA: TGTGCCAGCAGCGTAGAGGCGGGAAGACCGAACACCGGGGAGCTGTTTTTT; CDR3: CASSVEAGRPNTGELFF
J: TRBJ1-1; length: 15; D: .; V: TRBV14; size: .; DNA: TGTGCCAGCAGCCAAGATATCCTTCTGAACACTGAAGCTTTCTTT; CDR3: CASSQDILLNTEAFF
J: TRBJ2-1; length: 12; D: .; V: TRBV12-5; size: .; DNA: TGTGCTAGTGGGGGGTGGCAAAATGAGCAGTTCTTC; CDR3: CASGGWQNEQFF
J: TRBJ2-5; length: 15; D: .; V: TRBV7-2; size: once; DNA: TGTGCCAGCAGCTTAGGTTGGACTACCCAAGAGACCCAGTACTTC; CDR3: CASSLGWTTQETQYF
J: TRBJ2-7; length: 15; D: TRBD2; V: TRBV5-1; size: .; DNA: TGCGCCAGCAGCGGAACCACTAGCGTAGCTTACGAGCAGTACTTC; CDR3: CASSGTTSVAYEQYF
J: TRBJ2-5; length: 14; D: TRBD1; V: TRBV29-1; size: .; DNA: TGCAGCGTGCAGAAGACAGGGGGCGCGAAGACCCAGTACTTC; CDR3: CSVQKTGGAKTQYF
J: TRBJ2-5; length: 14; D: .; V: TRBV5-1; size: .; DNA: TGCGCCAGCAGCCGCGGGACAGAGCTAGAGACCCAGTACTTC; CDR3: CASSRGTELETQYF
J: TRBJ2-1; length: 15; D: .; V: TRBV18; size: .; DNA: TGTGCCAGCTCCGAGGCAAGGAGCTCCTACAATGAGCAGTTCTTC; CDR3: CASSEARSSYNEQFF
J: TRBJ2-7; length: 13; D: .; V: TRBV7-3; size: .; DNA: TGTGCCAGCAGCTTAATAGCCTCCTACGAGCAGTACTTC; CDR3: CASSLIASYEQYF
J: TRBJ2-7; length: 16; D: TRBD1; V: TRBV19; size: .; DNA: TGTGCCAGTAGTATCGGAGAACCGGGACAGGTCTACGAGCAGTACTTC; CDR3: CASSIGEPGQVYEQYF
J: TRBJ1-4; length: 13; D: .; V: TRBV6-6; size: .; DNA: TGTGCCAGCAGTTCTGATGACTATGAAAAACTGTTTTTT; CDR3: CASSSDDYEKLFF
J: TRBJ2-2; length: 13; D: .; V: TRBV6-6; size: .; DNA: TGTGCCAGCCCAGGGGAGAACACCGGGGAGCTGTTTTTT; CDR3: CASPGENTGELFF
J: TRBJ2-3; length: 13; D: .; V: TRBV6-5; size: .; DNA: TGTGCCAGCACGGAACACCCCCAAGATACGCAGTATTTT; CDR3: CASTEHPQDTQYF
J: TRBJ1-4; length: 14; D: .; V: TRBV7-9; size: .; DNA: TGTGCCAGCAGCTTACGGCAGGGTGTTGAAAAACTGTTTTTT; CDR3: CASSLRQGVEKLFF
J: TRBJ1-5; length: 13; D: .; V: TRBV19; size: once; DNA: TGTGCCAGTAGGGTCCGGTCGAATCAGCCCCAGCATTTT; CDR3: CASRVRSNQPQHF
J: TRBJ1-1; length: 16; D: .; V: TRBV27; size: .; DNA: TGTGCCAGTAGTGGGGGGGCCCTCCTTTGGAACACTGAAGCTTTCTTT; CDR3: CASSGGALLWNTEAFF
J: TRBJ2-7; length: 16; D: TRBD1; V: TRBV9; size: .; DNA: TGTGCCAGCAGCGTAGAATTGGGACAGGGACTCTACGAGCAGTACTTC; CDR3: CASSVELGQGLYEQYF
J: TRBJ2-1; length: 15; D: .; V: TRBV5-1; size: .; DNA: TGCGCCAGCAGCTTGGAGAGACAGGGAGGGAATGAGCAGTTCTTC; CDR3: CASSLERQGGNEQFF
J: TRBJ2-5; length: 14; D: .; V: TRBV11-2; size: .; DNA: TGTGCCAGCAGCTTATCCCGTCAGCAAGAGACCCAGTACTTC; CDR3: CASSLSRQQETQYF
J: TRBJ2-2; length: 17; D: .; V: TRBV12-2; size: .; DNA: TGTGCAAGTCGCTTACTAGCGGGATGTCGAGACACCGGGGAGCTGTTTTTT; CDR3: CASRLLAGCRDTGELFF
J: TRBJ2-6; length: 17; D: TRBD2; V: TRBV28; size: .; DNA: TGTGCCAGCAGTTTATTGGGGCGGGGGTCTGGGGCCAACGTCCTGACTTTC; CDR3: CASSLLGRGSGANVLTF
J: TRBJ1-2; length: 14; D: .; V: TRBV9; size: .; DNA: TGTGCCAGCAGCGGAGCGGGGTTAGGGGATGGCTACACCTTC; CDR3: CASSGAGLGDGYTF
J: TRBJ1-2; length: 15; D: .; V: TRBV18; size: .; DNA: TGTGCCAGCTCACCACCTTCAAGGGGGGACTATGGCTACACCTTC; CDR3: CASSPPSRGDYGYTF
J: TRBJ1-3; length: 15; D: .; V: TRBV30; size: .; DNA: TGTGCCTGGAGTGTCGGCAGCGGCGGGGGAAACACCATATATTTT; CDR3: CAWSVGSGGGNTIYF
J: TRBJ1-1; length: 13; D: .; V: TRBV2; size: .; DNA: TGTGCCAGCAGCCGGCCCTGGGGCACTGAAGCTTTCTTT; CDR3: CASSRPWGTEAFF
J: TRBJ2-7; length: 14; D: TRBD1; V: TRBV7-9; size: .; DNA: TGTGCCAGCAGCTTATTCACAGGGGGTAACGAGCAGTACTTC; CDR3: CASSLFTGGNEQYF
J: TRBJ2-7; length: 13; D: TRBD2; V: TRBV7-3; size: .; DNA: TGTGCCAGCAGCCTTCAGCGGGAAGGTGAGCAGTACTTC; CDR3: CASSLQREGEQYF
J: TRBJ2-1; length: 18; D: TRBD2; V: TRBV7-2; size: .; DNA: TGTGCCAGCAGCAAACGACTAGCGCGAGATCCAGGCGCTAATGAGCAGTTCTTC; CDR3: CASSKRLARDPGANEQFF
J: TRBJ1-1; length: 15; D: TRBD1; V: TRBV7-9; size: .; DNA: TGTGCCAGCAGCTTAGCGGTGGGACAGAAGCCTGAAGCTTTCTTT; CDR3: CASSLAVGQKPEAFF
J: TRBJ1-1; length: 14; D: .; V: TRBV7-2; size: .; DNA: TGTGCCAGCAGCCCGAAAGGACAGAACACTGAAGCTTTCTTT; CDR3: CASSPKGQNTEAFF
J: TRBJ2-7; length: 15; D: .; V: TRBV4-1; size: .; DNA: TGCGCCAGCAGCAAAGTTCCAGCGGACCTTCGCGAGCAGTACTTC; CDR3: CASSKVPADLREQYF
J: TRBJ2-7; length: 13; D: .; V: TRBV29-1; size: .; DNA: TGCAGCGTTGTCGATCTCCACTCCTACGAGCAGTACTTC; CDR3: CSVVDLHSYEQYF
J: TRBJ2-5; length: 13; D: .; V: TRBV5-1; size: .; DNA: TGCGCCAGCAGACTAGGAATCGGTGAGACCCAGTACTTC; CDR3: CASRLGIGETQYF
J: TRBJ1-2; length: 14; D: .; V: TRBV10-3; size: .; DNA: TGTGCCATCAGTGCCACCGCGCGTAACTATGGCTACACCTTC; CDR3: CAISATARNYGYTF
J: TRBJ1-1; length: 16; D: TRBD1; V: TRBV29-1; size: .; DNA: TGCAGCGTTGTGCCCCCCCCCAGGGGGTCGAACACTGAAGCTTTCTTT; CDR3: CSVVPPPRGSNTEAFF
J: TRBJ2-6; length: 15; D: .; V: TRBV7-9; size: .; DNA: TGTGCCAGCAGCTTAGCCCGGGATGGGGCCAACGTCCTGACTTTC; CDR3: CASSLARDGANVLTF
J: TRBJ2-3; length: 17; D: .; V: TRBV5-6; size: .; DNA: TGTGCCAGCAGCTTGGGATATTTCGGGGTTAACACAGATACGCAGTATTTT; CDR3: CASSLGYFGVNTDTQYF
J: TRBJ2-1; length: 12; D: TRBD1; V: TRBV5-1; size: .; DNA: TGCGCCAGCAGCTTAGGACAGGGACAACAGTTCTTC; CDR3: CASSLGQGQQFF
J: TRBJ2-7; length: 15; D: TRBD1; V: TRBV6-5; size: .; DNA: TGTGCCAGCAGGGTTGGCAGGGGGCGCACCTACGAGCAGTACTTC; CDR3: CASRVGRGRTYEQYF
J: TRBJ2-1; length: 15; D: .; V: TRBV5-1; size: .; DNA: TGCGCCAGCAGCTTGGAGGGGACAACCTACAATGAGCAGTTCTTC; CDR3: CASSLEGTTYNEQFF
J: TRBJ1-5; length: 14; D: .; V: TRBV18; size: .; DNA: TGTGCCAGCTCACCCGGGACACGGGATCAGCCCCAGCATTTT; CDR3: CASSPGTRDQPQHF
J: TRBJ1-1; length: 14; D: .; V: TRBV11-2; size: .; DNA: TGTGCCAGCAGCTTTGACGCCACGAACACTGAAGCTTTCTTT; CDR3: CASSFDATNTEAFF
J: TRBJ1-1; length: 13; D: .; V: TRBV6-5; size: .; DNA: TGTGCCAGCACGTTGCGTATCGGCACTGAAGCTTTCTTT; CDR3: CASTLRIGTEAFF